The rows below give T cell receptor beta chains drawn from one sample of a study of blood T cell repertoires in COVID-19. The table came from immunoSEQ multiplex PCR; TCRdb's copy has only in-frame clones and leaves some out. The sample records more than 150,000 clones, about 84% being singletons. The material sequenced was peripheral blood. The origin of the receptors is a woman aged 25 to 45 with acute or convalescent COVID-19. The CDR3 runs from the conserved cysteine through the conserved F or W. D genes are given only for firm matches. Clone size is shown for a subset of rows, as once, few, many or a class of expanded clone.

TRBV5-6	TRBJ1-2	TRBD1	.	TGTGCCAGCAGCTTGGTACAGGGGGCGTCGGGCTACACCTTC	CASSLVQGASGYTF
TRBV6-5	TRBJ2-4	.	.	TGTGCCAGCAGATCAGGCAAAAACATTCAGTACTTC	CASRSGKNIQYF
TRBV4-2	TRBJ2-1	.	.	TGTGCCAGCAGCCAAGATGGCGGAAACTACAATGAGCAGTTCTTC	CASSQDGGNYNEQFF
TRBV27	TRBJ1-1	.	.	TGTGCCAGCCATGGGCGTTGGACTGAAGCTTTCTTT	CASHGRWTEAFF
TRBV15	TRBJ1-2	.	.	TGTGCCACCAGCAGAGGGGGAAAGGCAGGGGCGAACTATGGCTACACCTTC	CATSRGGKAGANYGYTF
TRBV28	TRBJ1-4	TRBD1	.	TGTGCCAGCAGTTTTCGGACAGGGGGCATGGCTGATAATGAAAAACTGTTTTTT	CASSFRTGGMADNEKLFF
TRBV19	TRBJ2-7	.	.	TGTGCCAGTAGTATAACTGAGGCACCGGGCTACGAGCAGTACTTC	CASSITEAPGYEQYF
TRBV6-5	TRBJ1-2	TRBD1	.	TGTGCCAGCAGTTACGGTAGGGGGCGGAAAAACTATGGCTACACCTTC	CASSYGRGRKNYGYTF
TRBV12-3/TRBV12-4	TRBJ1-2	.	.	TGTGCCAGCAGTTGGGGCAGCCTAGGCTACACCTTC	CASSWGSLGYTF
TRBV27	TRBJ1-2	.	.	TGTGCCAGCAGTTCCATACAGGGAATCCGTTATGGCTACACCTTC	CASSSIQGIRYGYTF
TRBV27	TRBJ2-7	TRBD2	.	TGTGCCAGCAGTTCCCCACGACTAGCGGGCTCCTACGAGCAGTACTTC	CASSSPRLAGSYEQYF
TRBV5-1	TRBJ1-6	TRBD1	.	TGCGCCAGCAGCTGGGACAGGGGAGGGGATTCACCCCTCCACTTT	CASSWDRGGDSPLHF
TRBV6-2/TRBV6-3	TRBJ2-1	TRBD2	.	TGTGCCAGCAGTCACCGGGACTACCGCTACAATGAGCAGTTCTTC	CASSHRDYRYNEQFF
TRBV6-7	TRBJ2-7	TRBD2	.	TGTGCCAGCAGTTACTCTGCGGGGGAACCCTACGAGCAGTACTTC	CASSYSAGEPYEQYF
TRBV30	TRBJ2-1	TRBD1	.	TGTGCCTGGAGTGTACGGCGACAGGGGGCTTCAAATGAGCAGTTCTTC	CAWSVRRQGASNEQFF
TRBV7-2	TRBJ1-2	.	.	TGTGCCAGCAGCTTAGATGGCATAAACTATGGCTACACCTTC	CASSLDGINYGYTF
TRBV28	TRBJ1-5	.	.	TGTGCCAGCAATCAAGGGGCCAGAGACAATCAGCCCCAGCATTTT	CASNQGARDNQPQHF
TRBV3-1/TRBV3-2	TRBJ1-3	TRBD1	.	TGTGCCAGCAGCCAGCCACCGACAGGGTTAAGAAACACCATATATTTT	CASSQPPTGLRNTIYF
TRBV28	TRBJ2-7	TRBD1	.	TGTGCCAGCAGCCTTTGGACAGGGACTCACGGCGGCGAGCAGTACTTC	CASSLWTGTHGGEQYF
TRBV9	TRBJ2-2	TRBD1	.	TGTGCCAGCAGCGTAGGGGGACAGATCTTGGCCGGGGAGCTGTTTTTT	CASSVGGQILAGELFF
TRBV12-3/TRBV12-4	TRBJ2-5	TRBD1	.	TGTGCCAGCAGACCCGGGACAGGGGAGACCCAGTACTTC	CASRPGTGETQYF
TRBV10-3	TRBJ2-3	TRBD2	.	TGTGCCATCAGTGATCCTGCCCTAAGCGGGGGTAAAGATACGCAGTATTTT	CAISDPALSGGKDTQYF
TRBV29-1	TRBJ1-2	.	many	TGCAGCGTTGAAGATCTGAACCGCGGGGGCTACACCTTC	CSVEDLNRGGYTF
TRBV7-2	TRBJ2-4	.	.	TGTGCCAGCAGCTCTCTCCCGGGAATAGCCAAAAACATTCAGTACTTC	CASSSLPGIAKNIQYF
TRBV27	TRBJ2-1	TRBD2	.	TGTGCCAGCAGTTCCGCGGGGGGACCCTACAATGAGCAGTTCTTC	CASSSAGGPYNEQFF
TRBV5-1	TRBJ2-1	TRBD2	.	TGCGCCAGCAGCTCCGGACTAGCGGGTTACAATGAGCAGTTCTTC	CASSSGLAGYNEQFF
TRBV30	TRBJ2-4	.	many	TGTGCCTGGGAAGCGGAGGGATCAAACATTCAGTACTTC	CAWEAEGSNIQYF
TRBV6-2/TRBV6-3	TRBJ1-6	TRBD1	.	TGTGCCAGCAGTCGGGACAGGGGGTTCTATAATTCACCCCTCCACTTT	CASSRDRGFYNSPLHF
TRBV19	TRBJ2-2	.	.	TGTGCCAGTAGTATAGATGGATGGGGGCTCGCGAACACCGGGGAGCTGTTTTTT	CASSIDGWGLANTGELFF
TRBV19	TRBJ2-2	TRBD1	.	TGTGCCAGTAGGGGGACAGGGGGCACCGGGGAGCTGTTTTTT	CASRGTGGTGELFF
TRBV25-1	TRBJ1-2	.	.	TGTGCCAGCAGTGCCTCGAGCCAGGCCCTCGGCTACACCTTC	CASSASSQALGYTF
TRBV7-8	TRBJ2-1	TRBD2	few	TGTGCCAGCAGCTTAAAAAGGGCAGCGGGAGCTTCCTACAATGAGCAGTTCTTC	CASSLKRAAGASYNEQFF
TRBV5-1	TRBJ1-3	.	.	TGCGCCAGCAGCGTAGGGACACCGGGAAACACCATATATTTT	CASSVGTPGNTIYF
TRBV19	TRBJ1-3	TRBD1	.	TGTGCCAGTACCCCCCGGACAGGGGGGCGAAACACCATATATTTT	CASTPRTGGRNTIYF
TRBV5-5	TRBJ2-5	.	.	TGTGCCAGCAGCTTCCCAGGGAACCAAGAGACCCAGTACTTC	CASSFPGNQETQYF
TRBV7-2	TRBJ2-3	TRBD2	once	TGTGCCAGCAGCCACGGGACTAGCGGGACATCTACGCAGTATTTT	CASSHGTSGTSTQYF
TRBV5-6	TRBJ1-2	TRBD1	.	TGTGCCAGCAGCTTTAACAGGGGGCATGGCTATGGCTACACCTTC	CASSFNRGHGYGYTF
TRBV28	TRBJ1-4	TRBD1	.	TGTGCCAGCAGTTTCACAGGGGGACGAGAAAAACTGTTTTTT	CASSFTGGREKLFF
TRBV5-1	TRBJ1-1	TRBD1	.	TGCGCCAGCAGCTTGGCAGGGACAGGGTATGTCAGCACTGAAGCTTTCTTT	CASSLAGTGYVSTEAFF
TRBV19	TRBJ2-2	TRBD1	.	TGTGCCAGTAGTATAGGGAGAGGGACAGCAAGTAAGCTAACGAACACCGGGGAGCTGTTTTTT	CASSIGRGTASKLTNTGELFF
TRBV14	TRBJ1-1	.	.	TGTGCCAGCAGCCAATTCAGGAACACTGAAGCTTTCTTT	CASSQFRNTEAFF
TRBV5-1	TRBJ2-7	.	.	TGCGCCAGCAGCTTGGATGCGGGTACCTACGAGCAGTACTTC	CASSLDAGTYEQYF
TRBV9	TRBJ2-3	TRBD2	.	TGTGCCAGCAGCCCCCGGGGGGCGGGGGGGCTCGGAGATACGCAGTATTTT	CASSPRGAGGLGDTQYF
TRBV11-2	TRBJ1-2	.	.	TGTGCCAGCAGCTTCTACGTAGATGATGGCTACACCTTC	CASSFYVDDGYTF
TRBV7-9	TRBJ2-1	TRBD2	.	TGTGCCAGCAGCTACAGCGGGGGGGTCACCGAGCAGTTCTTC	CASSYSGGVTEQFF
TRBV14	TRBJ1-4	.	once	TGTGCCAGCAGCCAAGTCTTTTTCGTATTGTTTTATAAGACGGGGGGTGAAAAACTGTTTTTT	CASSQVFFVLFYKTGGEKLFF
TRBV15	TRBJ2-1	TRBD2	.	TGTGCCACCGGATTGGGACTAGCGGGAATAGATGAGCAGTTCTTC	CATGLGLAGIDEQFF
TRBV13	TRBJ2-3	TRBD2	.	TGTGCCAGCAGCGATAGCGGGGGGGCTAGCACAGATACGCAGTATTTT	CASSDSGGASTDTQYF
TRBV11-2	TRBJ2-5	.	.	TGTGCCAGCAGCTTATCCGGAGAGACCCAGTACTTC	CASSLSGETQYF